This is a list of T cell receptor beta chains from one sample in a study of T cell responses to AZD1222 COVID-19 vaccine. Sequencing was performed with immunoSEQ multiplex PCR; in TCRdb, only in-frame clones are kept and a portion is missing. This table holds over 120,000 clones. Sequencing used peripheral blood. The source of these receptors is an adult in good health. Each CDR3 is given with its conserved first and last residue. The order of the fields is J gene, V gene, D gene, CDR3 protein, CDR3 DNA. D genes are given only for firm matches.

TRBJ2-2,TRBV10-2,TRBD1,CASIRQGAGELFF,TGCGCCAGTATCCGACAGGGGGCCGGGGAGCTGTTTTTT
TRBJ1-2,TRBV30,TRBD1,CAWTSNRGYGYTF,TGTGCCTGGACGTCGAACAGGGGCTATGGCTACACCTTC
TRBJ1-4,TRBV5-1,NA,CASSLEPTGVEKLFF,TGCGCCAGCAGCTTGGAGCCGACAGGAGTTGAAAAACTGTTTTTT
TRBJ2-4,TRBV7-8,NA,CASSNRPGILRGNIQYF,TGTGCCAGCAGCAACCGCCCTGGGATTCTCCGGGGAAACATTCAGTACTTC
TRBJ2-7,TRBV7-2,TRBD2,CASSWTSGSYEQYF,TGTGCCAGCAGTTGGACTAGCGGCTCCTACGAGCAGTACTTC
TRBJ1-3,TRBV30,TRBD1,CAWSGPGTGFSGNTIYF,TGTGCCTGGAGTGGTCCCGGGACAGGGTTCAGTGGAAACACCATATATTTT
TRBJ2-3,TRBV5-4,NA,CASSIGPPGSPNTQYF,TGTGCCAGCAGCATAGGGCCACCGGGTTCCCCAAATACGCAGTATTTT
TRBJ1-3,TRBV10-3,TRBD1,CAISDPTGGSGNTIYF,TGTGCCATCAGTGACCCGACAGGGGGATCTGGAAACACCATATATTTT
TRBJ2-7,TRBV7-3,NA,CASSLTATSEQYF,TGTGCCAGCAGCTTAACAGCCACCTCCGAGCAGTACTTC
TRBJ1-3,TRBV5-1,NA,CASSLAAAGSSGNTIYF,TGCGCCAGCAGCTTGGCCGCCGCAGGGAGCTCTGGAAACACCATATATTTT
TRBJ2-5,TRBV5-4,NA,CASSPPREETQYF,TGTGCCAGCAGCCCCCCTAGGGAAGAGACCCAGTACTTC
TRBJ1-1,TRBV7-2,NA,CASSKVVNTEAFF,TGTGCCAGCAGCAAAGTAGTGAACACTGAAGCTTTCTTT
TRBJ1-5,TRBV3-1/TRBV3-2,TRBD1,CASSPTGGNQPQHF,TGTGCCAGCAGCCCTACAGGGGGGAATCAGCCCCAGCATTTT
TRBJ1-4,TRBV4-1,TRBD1,CASSLGTGDEKLFF,TGCGCCAGCAGCCTCGGGACAGGAGATGAAAAACTGTTTTTT
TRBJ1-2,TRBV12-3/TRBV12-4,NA,CASSLNRVDGYTF,TGTGCCAGCAGTTTAAACAGGGTGGATGGCTACACCTTC
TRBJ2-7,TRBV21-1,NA,CASEGFCWYEQYF,TGTGCCAGCGAAGGGTTTTGCTGGTACGAGCAGTACTTC
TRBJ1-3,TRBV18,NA,CASSPGPYSGNTIYF,TGTGCCAGCTCACCTGGGCCTTACTCTGGAAACACCATATATTTT